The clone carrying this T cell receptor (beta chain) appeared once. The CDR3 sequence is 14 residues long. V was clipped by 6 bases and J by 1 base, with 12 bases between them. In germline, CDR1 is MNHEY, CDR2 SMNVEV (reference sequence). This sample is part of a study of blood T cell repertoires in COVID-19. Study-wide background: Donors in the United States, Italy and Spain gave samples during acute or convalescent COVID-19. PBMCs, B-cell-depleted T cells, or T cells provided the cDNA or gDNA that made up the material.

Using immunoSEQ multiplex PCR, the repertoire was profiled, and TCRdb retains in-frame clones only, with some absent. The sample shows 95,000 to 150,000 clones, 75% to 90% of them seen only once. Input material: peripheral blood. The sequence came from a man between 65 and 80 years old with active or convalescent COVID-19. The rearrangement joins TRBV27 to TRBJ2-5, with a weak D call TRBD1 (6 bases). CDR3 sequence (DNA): TGTGCCAGCAGACTATCAGGGGTCCAAGAGACCCAGTACTTC. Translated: CASRLSGVQETQYF.